The sequence of this TCR beta chain was determined in a study of blood T cell repertoires in COVID-19. V was clipped by 2 bases and J by 4 bases, with 12 bases between them. The CDR3 is 15 amino acids. Germline V CDR1 and CDR2: SGHTA, FQGTGA. Original methodology: How many nucleated cells were present was estimated from reference gene primer amplification. Measured with immunoSEQ multiplex PCR; TCRdb has only the in-frame clones, and not every one. V, J and clone size are taken as reported in that table, and D and trimming were inferred from the DNA itself. The data contain around 240,000 clones, approximately 83% of them seen just once; the ten biggest clones take up roughly 3%.

Sequencing was done on a sample of peripheral blood. The source of this sequence is a woman aged 25 to 39 who had recovered from COVID-19. The chain has TRBV7-3 and TRBJ2-1; possibly TRBD2 for D (6 bases). CDR3 sequence: CASSLALSGYNEQFF. In nucleotides, the CDR3 is TGTGCCAGCAGCTTAGCGCTTAGCGGTTACAATGAGCAGTTCTTC.